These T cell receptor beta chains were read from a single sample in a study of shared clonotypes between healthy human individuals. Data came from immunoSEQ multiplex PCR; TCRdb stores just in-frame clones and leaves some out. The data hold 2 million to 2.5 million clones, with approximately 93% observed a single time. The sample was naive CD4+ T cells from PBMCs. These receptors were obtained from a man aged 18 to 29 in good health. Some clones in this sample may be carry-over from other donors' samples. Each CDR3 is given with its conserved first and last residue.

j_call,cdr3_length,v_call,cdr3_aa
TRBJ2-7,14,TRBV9,CASSAGGWVGEQYF
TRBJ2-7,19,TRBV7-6,CASSLASFKREGPGYEQYF
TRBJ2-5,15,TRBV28,CASNWGLADPLEQYF
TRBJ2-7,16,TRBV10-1,CASSESCCGRDYEQYF
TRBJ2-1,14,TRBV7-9,CASSLGTVYNEQFF
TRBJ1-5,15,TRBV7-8,CASSPRTEIYQPQHF
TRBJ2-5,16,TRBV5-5,CASGLQAAGGRETQYF
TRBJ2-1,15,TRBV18,CASSPGTYARDEQFF
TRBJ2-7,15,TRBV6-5,CASSYDSKSSYEQYF
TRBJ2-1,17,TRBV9,CASSVATGTGTGDEQFF
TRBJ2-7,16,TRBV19,CASSIRGGKSSYEQYF
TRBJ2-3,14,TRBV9,CASSVATSTDTQYF
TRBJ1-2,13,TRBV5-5,CASTTLHNYGYTF
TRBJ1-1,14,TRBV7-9,CASSYPQVNTEAFF
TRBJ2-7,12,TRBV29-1,CSVETDGYEQYF
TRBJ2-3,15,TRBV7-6,CASRSLGQGPDTQYF
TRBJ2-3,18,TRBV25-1,CASSGRQGVPSSTDTQYF
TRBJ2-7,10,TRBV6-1,CASSGTGWVF
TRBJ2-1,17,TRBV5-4,CASSLVFQREGASEQFF
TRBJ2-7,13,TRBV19,CASSIGRTYEQYF
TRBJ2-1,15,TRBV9,CASSVGGWVDSEQFF
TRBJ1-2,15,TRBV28,CASSPINGGIYGYTF
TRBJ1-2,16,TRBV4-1,CASSRTQAGALYGYTF
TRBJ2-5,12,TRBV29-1,CSIRGGGETQYF
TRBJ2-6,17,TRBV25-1,CASSSAGGPSGANVLTF